This T cell receptor beta chain comes out of a study of blood T cell repertoires in COVID-19. Overall study: Whether acute or convalescent, the COVID-19 samples came from the United States, Italy and Spain. The cDNA or gDNA used as material had been derived from T cells, B-cell-depleted T cells, or PBMCs.

In the study's own analysis: How many nucleated cells were present was estimated from reference gene primer amplification. TCRdb's copy holds only in-frame clones and misses some; the assay was immunoSEQ multiplex PCR. V and J calls and clone size are as listed in that table; D and trimming were resolved from the DNA. This table has tens of thousands of clones, 88% appearing once. CDR1 is MNHNY and CDR2 is SVGAGI in the germline V gene (reference sequence). V gave up 5 bases and J gave up 0 bases, with 13 bases separating them. This CDR3 is 15 amino acids long. Enrolment of Seattle patients took place during active infection, and they were followed longitudinally.

This receptor was identified in a woman aged 55 to 70 with COVID-19, enrolled during active disease. The sample taken for sequencing was peripheral blood. The chain couples TRBV6-6 to TRBJ1-1; D gene unclear. The CDR3 coding sequence is TGTGCCAGCAGTGCAGTCGGAGTAATGAACACTGAAGCTTTCTTT. Amino acids: CASSAVGVMNTEAFF.